This T cell receptor beta chain was obtained from a study of response to subunit inactivated influenza vaccine. The CDR3 consists of 15 residues. V shed 1 base, J shed 6 bases, and the junction held 4 bases outside the gene matches. Germline V gene sequence: CDR1 MNHNS, CDR2 SASEGT. TCRdb itself ran the RT-PCR reads through MiXCR, one entry per CDR3 protein. The sample has hundreds of thousands of distinct CDR3 sequences, less than 30% seen once. Material: CD4+ T cells sorted from PBMCs, obtained around 5 days after vaccination. J is TRBJ1-5 and V is TRBV6-1, with TRBD1 identical over 9 bases. The TCR comes from a man between 50 and 59 years old who received an inactivated influenza vaccine. The CDR3, as DNA: TGTGCCAGCAGTGAAGGGGGGACAGGGAGTCAGCCCCAGCATTTT. This gives the protein CASSEGGTGSQPQHF.